One and the same sample provided the 28 T cell receptor beta chains below, sequenced in a study of T cell clusters in autoimmune cytopenias. One tube held mixed TRB-A and TRB-B primer pools for touch-down PCR. With the multiplex PCR reads reprocessed, TCRdb shows one record per CDR3 protein and no DNA. In all, the sample yields almost 7,000 distinct CDR3 sequences. TRB was amplified from about 270 ng of peripheral blood genomic DNA per sample. The same sample was also studied in work on T cell repertoires in aging, cancer and after chemotherapy.

Sequencing input: peripheral blood. The receptor set was obtained from a human donor in good health.

The chain is built from TRBV18 and TRBJ1-2. The CDR3 is made up of 16 amino acids. Germline CDR1 and CDR2: KGHSH and LQKENI. CDR3 sequence: CASSPEEGSANYGYTF.

The J gene is TRBJ2-2, the V gene TRBV7-9; TCRdb selects TRBD2, and the lack of DNA leaves this call unchecked. Looked up from germline, CDR1 is SEHNR and CDR2 is FQNEAQ (reference sequence). The length of the CDR3 is 16 residues. CDR3 in amino acids: CASSRLAGANTGELFF.

By frequency, this clonotype registers medium-sized. The V and J genes are TRBV6-5 and TRBJ2-5; there is no DNA to check the TCRdb D call of TRBD1. CDR1 is MNHEY and CDR2 is SVGAGI in the germline V gene. The CDR3 has 13 amino acids. CDR3 region: CASSLTGKETQYF.

This clonotype is classed as medium-sized by frequency. The CDR3 sequence: CAWGDGVEQFF. The chain has TRBV30 and TRBJ2-1. The CDR3 contains 11 residues. The germline V gene encodes CDR1 GTSNPN and CDR2 SVGIG (reference sequence).

Considering frequency, this clonotype is medium-sized. The CDR3 spells CASGANYGYTF. The V and J genes are TRBV19 and TRBJ1-2. Germline CDR1 is LNHDA and CDR2 is SQIVND (reference sequence). This CDR3 has 11 residues.

This rearrangement joins TRBV12-3 or TRBV12-4 to TRBJ1-6. CDR3 length: 16 residues. This CDR3 reads CASSFLSPGVNSPLHF.

This clonotype registers medium-sized by frequency. V usage is TRBV5-6 and J usage is TRBJ2-2; TCRdb's D call of TRBD2 is untestable without DNA. This CDR3 region has 14 residues. CDR1 is SGHDT and CDR2 is YYEEEE in the germline V gene. CDR3 sequence reads: CASRAGTHTGELFF.

This sequence joins TRBV20-1 and TRBJ2-2; there is no DNA to check the TCRdb D call of TRBD1. The CDR3 sequence is 16 residues long. Germline V gene lookup returns CDR1 DFQATT and CDR2 SNEGSKA (reference sequence). CDR3: CSALDAGQGNTGELFF.

The chain employs TRBV5-4 and TRBJ1-5; TCRdb indicates TRBD1, and absent DNA this call remains unverified. CDR3 size: 14 residues. Germline loops: CDR1 SGHNT, CDR2 YYREEE (reference sequence). This CDR3 is CASSSGTDNQPQHF.

This chain connects TRBV7-2 to TRBJ2-1; the TCRdb call, TRBD1, lacks DNA for checking. This CDR3 is built from 13 residues. Germline V gene data show CDR1 as SGHTA and CDR2 as FQGNSA. The CDR3 sequence is CASSLWGGDEQFF.

The gene calls are TRBV19 and TRBJ1-5; TCRdb calls TRBD1, which cannot be checked without DNA. The V gene's germline CDR1 is LNHDA and CDR2 SQIVND (reference sequence). CDR3 size: 15 residues. The CDR3 sequence: CASSSRTGYNQPQHF.

In terms of frequency, this clonotype is medium-sized (0.01 to 0.1%). The gene calls are TRBV27 and TRBJ2-1; the D call from TCRdb, TRBD2, cannot be confirmed without DNA. This CDR3 region has 16 residues. CDR1 and CDR2 (germline): MNHEY, SMNVEV (reference sequence). CDR3 amino acids: CASSLSGTSGISEQFF.

J is TRBJ1-3 and V is TRBV5-1. Germline-derived CDR1 and CDR2 are SGHRS and YFSETQ. This CDR3 spans 15 amino acids. CDR3 in amino acids: CASSLGRSGGNTIYF.

By frequency, this clonotype registers medium-sized. The V gene is TRBV6-5, the J gene TRBJ1-1; TCRdb lists TRBD1, though no DNA is available to test this call. The CDR3 covers 11 residues. Germline-derived CDR1 and CDR2 are MNHEY and SVGAGI. CDR3 residues: CASKTGGTAFF.

V gene TRBV6-1 combines with J gene TRBJ1-2; TCRdb returns TRBD1, unconfirmable since there is no DNA. Germline loops: CDR1 MNHNS, CDR2 SASEGT. This CDR3 comprises 15 residues. CDR3 loop: CASSTALRQHYGYTF.

By frequency, this clonotype registers medium-sized. The CDR3 loop reads CASSRDRGNEKLFF. The rearrangement uses TRBV6-6 and TRBJ1-4; lacking DNA, the TRBD1 call made by TCRdb goes unchecked. Germline CDR1 reads MNHNY; CDR2 reads SVGAGI (reference sequence). The CDR3 totals 14 residues.

This clonotype ranks as medium-sized in terms of frequency. The J gene is TRBJ1-4, the V gene TRBV19. Germline V gives CDR1 LNHDA, CDR2 SQIVND (reference sequence). This CDR3 is built from 15 residues. CDR3: CASRSRGGIGEKLFF.

In terms of frequency, this clonotype is medium-sized. This chain joins TRBV30 and TRBJ1-3. This CDR3 region has 14 residues. Germline V CDR1 and CDR2: GTSNPN, SVGIG (reference sequence). CDR3 in amino acids: CAWSFDSSGNTIYF. The full variable domain, its missing parts supplied by reference TRBV30 and TRBJ1-3, is SQTIHQWPATLVQPVGSPLSLECTVEGTSNPNLYWYRQAAGRGLQLLFYSVGIGQISSEVPQNLSASRPQDRQFILSSKKLLLSDSGFYLCAWSFDSSGNTIYFGEGSWLTVV.

Judged by frequency, this clonotype is medium-sized. The chain combines TRBV18 with TRBJ2-2. The CDR3 totals 13 residues. In germline, CDR1 is KGHSH, CDR2 LQKENI. This CDR3 reads CASSFSLTGELFF.

This clonotype is labeled medium-sized based on frequency. The V and J genes are TRBV27 and TRBJ2-2; TCRdb's D gene call, TRBD2, goes unchecked for lack of DNA. Looked up from germline, CDR1 is MNHEY and CDR2 is SMNVEV (reference sequence). This CDR3 contains 18 residues. CDR3 in amino acids: CASSPRISGGANTGELFF.

The rearrangement joins TRBV10-3 to TRBJ2-3; lacking DNA, the TRBD1 call made by TCRdb goes unchecked. Germline CDR1 ENHRY, CDR2 SYGVKD. This CDR3 is 14 amino acids long. The CDR3 spells CAIRPNPGTDTQYF.

V is TRBV6-5 and J is TRBJ1-4; TCRdb outputs TRBD1, but without DNA this stays unchecked. Per the germline V gene, CDR1 is MNHEY and CDR2 is SVGAGI. The CDR3 is made up of 18 amino acids. The CDR3 sequence: CASSQTGTGAESNEKLFF.

The CDR3 loop reads CSAPLAGGTGELFF. The chain combines TRBV20-1 with TRBJ2-2; checking the TCRdb D call of TRBD2 is not possible without DNA. Germline V gene lookup returns CDR1 DFQATT and CDR2 SNEGSKA (reference sequence). The length of the CDR3 is 14 residues.

Frequency places this clonotype as medium-sized (0.01 to 0.1%). The CDR3 spells CASSLRTGGFVYGYTF. J is TRBJ1-2 and V is TRBV19; TCRdb outputs TRBD1, but without DNA this stays unchecked. The CDR3 totals 16 residues. Germline CDR1 reads LNHDA; CDR2 reads SQIVND (reference sequence). The full variable domain, with the rest looked up from reference TRBV19 and TRBJ1-2, is DGGITQSPKYLFRKEGQNVTLSCEQNLNHDAMYWYRQDPGQGLRLIYYSQIVNDFQKGDIAEGYSVSREKKESFPLTVTSAQKNPTAFYLCASSLRTGGFVYGYTFGSGTRLTVV.

Its frequency marks this clonotype as medium-sized. J is TRBJ1-2 and V is TRBV18; TCRdb outputs TRBD1, but without DNA this stays unchecked. Germline CDR1 is KGHSH and CDR2 is LQKENI. CDR3 size: 17 residues. This CDR3 reads CASSPPRQPRTNYGYTF. Full variable domain (rest looked up from reference TRBV18 and TRBJ1-2): NAGVMQNPRHLVRRRGQEARLRCSPMKGHSHVYWYRQLPEEGLKFMVYLQKENIIDESGMPKERFSAEFPKEGPSILRIQQVVRGDSAAYFCASSPPRQPRTNYGYTFGSGTRLTVV.

Frequency places this clonotype as medium-sized. V gene TRBV11-1 combines with J gene TRBJ1-2; TCRdb's D call, TRBD1, is unchecked because there is no DNA. The CDR3 spans 14 residues. The germline V gene has CDR1 SGHAT and CDR2 FQDESV (reference sequence). CDR3 region: CASSKKGHLYGYTF.

By frequency, this clonotype is medium-sized (0.01 to 0.1%). This rearrangement joins TRBV29-1 to TRBJ2-1; as DNA is missing, the TRBD2 call by TCRdb cannot be tested. The CDR3 has 14 amino acids. Germline V gene sequence: CDR1 SQVTM, CDR2 ANQGSEA. The CDR3 region is CSVAGTSAYNEQFF.

The chain carries TRBV27 and TRBJ1-6. Germline V gene sequence: CDR1 MNHEY, CDR2 SMNVEV (reference sequence). The CDR3 loop spans 17 amino acids. The CDR3 sequence: CASSLGGKGHDNSPLHF.